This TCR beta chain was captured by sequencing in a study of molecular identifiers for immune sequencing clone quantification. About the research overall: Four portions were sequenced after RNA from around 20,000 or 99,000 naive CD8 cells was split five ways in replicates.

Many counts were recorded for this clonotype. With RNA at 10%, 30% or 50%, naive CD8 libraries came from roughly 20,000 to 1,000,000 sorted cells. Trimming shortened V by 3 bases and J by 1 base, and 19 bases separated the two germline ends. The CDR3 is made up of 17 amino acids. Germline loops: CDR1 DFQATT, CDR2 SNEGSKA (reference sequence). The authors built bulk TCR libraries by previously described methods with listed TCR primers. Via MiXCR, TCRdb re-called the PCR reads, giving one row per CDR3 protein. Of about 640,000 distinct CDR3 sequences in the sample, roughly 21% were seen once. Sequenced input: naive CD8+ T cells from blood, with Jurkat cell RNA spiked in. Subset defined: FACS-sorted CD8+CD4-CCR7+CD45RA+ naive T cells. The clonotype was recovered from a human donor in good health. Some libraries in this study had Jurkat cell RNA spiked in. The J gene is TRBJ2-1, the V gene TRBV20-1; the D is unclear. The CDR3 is CSASLSVRRMSYNEQFF. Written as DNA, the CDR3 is TGCAGTGCTAGTTTGAGCGTACGGCGGATGTCCTACAATGAGCAGTTCTTC.